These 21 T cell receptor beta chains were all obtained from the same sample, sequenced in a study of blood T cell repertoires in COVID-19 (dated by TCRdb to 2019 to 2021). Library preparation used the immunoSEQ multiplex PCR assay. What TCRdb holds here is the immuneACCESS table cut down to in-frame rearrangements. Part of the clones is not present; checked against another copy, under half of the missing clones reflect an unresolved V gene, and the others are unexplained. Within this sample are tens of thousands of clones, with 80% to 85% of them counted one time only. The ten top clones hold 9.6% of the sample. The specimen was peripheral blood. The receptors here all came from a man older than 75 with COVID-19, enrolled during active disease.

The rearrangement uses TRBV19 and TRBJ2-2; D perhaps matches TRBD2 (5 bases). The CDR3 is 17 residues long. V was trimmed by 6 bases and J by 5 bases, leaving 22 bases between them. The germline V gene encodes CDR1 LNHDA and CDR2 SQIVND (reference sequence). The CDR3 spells CASSPRRVAMRTGELFF. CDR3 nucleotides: TGTGCCAGTAGCCCCAGGCGGGTCGCTATGAGGACCGGGGAGCTGTTTTTT. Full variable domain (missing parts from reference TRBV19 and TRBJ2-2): DGGITQSPKYLFRKEGQNVTLSCEQNLNHDAMYWYRQDPGQGLRLIYYSQIVNDFQKGDIAEGYSVSREKKESFPLTVTSAQKNPTAFYLCASSPRRVAMRTGELFFGEGSRLTVL.

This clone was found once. The CDR3 reads CASNPGRYEQYV. DNA for the CDR3: TGTGCCAGCAATCCAGGGAGGTACGAGCAGTACGTC. J is TRBJ2-7 and V is TRBV2; tentative D call: TRBD2 (6 bases). CDR1 is SNHLY and CDR2 is FYNNEI in the germline V gene. The CDR3 has 12 residues. V was trimmed by 7 bases and J by 4 bases, leaving 11 bases between them.

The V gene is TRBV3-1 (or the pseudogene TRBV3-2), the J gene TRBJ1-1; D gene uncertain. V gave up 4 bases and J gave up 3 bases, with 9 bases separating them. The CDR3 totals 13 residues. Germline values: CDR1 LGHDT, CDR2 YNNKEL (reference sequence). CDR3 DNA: TGTGCCAGCAGCCTATCCCGGGACACTGAAGCTTTCTTT. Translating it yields CASSLSRDTEAFF.

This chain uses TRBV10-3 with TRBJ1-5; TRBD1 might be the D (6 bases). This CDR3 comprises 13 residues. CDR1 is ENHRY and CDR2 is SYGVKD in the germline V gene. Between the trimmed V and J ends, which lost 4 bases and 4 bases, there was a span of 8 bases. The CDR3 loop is CAISGDINQPQHF. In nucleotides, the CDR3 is TGTGCCATCAGTGGGGACATAAATCAGCCCCAGCATTTT.

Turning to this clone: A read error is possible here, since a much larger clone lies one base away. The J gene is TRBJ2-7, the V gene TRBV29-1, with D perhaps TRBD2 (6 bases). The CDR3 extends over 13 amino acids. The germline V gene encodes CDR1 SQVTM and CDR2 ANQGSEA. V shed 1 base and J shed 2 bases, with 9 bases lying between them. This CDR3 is CSVEGGITYEQYF. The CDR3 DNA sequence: TGCAGCGTTGAAGGCGGGATCACCTACGAGCAGTACTTC.

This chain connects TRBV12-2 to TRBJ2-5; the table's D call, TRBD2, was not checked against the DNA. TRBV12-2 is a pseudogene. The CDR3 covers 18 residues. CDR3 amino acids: CASRFGRTSGRNWETQYF. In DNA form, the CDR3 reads TGTGCAAGTCGCTTTGGTAGGACTAGCGGGAGGAATTGGGAGACCCAGTACTTC.

The CDR3, as DNA: TGTGCCAGTAGGAGACAGGGTCGACACACCGGGGAGCTGTTTTTT. This gives the protein CASRRQGRHTGELFF. The chain recombines TRBV19 with TRBJ2-2; 7 nucleotides match TRBD1. Trimming removed 6 bases from V and 3 bases from J; junction bases left unmatched: 7. Germline V gene data show CDR1 as LNHDA and CDR2 as SQIVND (reference sequence). The CDR3 has 15 amino acids.

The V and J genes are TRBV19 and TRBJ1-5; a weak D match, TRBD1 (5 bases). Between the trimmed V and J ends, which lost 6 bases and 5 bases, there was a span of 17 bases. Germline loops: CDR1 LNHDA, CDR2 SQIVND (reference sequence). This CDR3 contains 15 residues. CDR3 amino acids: CASRTTGGVHQPQHF. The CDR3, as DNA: TGTGCCAGTAGGACCACAGGAGGGGTCCATCAGCCCCAGCATTTT.

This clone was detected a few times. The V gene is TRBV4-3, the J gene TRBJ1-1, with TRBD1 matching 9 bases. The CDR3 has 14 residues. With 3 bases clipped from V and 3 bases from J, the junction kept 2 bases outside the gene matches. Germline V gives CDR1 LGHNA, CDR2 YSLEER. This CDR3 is CASSQGQGDTEAFF. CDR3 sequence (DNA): TGCGCCAGCAGCCAGGGACAGGGCGACACTGAAGCTTTCTTT.

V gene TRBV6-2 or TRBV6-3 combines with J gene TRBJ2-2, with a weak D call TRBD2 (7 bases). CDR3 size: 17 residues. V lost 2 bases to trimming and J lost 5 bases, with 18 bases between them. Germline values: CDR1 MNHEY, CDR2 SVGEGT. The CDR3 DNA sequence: TGTGCCAGCAGTTACGCTAGCGGAGCGAGGGGGACCGGGGAGCTGTTTTTT. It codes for CASSYASGARGTGELFF.

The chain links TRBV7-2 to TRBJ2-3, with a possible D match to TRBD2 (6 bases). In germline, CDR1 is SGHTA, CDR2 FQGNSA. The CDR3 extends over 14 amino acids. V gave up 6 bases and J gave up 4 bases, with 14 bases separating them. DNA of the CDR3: TGTGCCAGCAGGGGTGGGGGGAGTCCAGATACGCAGTATTTT. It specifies CASRGGGSPDTQYF.

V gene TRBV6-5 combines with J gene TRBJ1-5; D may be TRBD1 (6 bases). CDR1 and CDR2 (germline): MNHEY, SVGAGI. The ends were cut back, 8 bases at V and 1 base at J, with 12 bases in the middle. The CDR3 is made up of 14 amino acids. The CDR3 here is CASGADRSNQPQHF. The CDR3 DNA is TGTGCCAGCGGGGCAGACAGGAGCAATCAGCCCCAGCATTTT.

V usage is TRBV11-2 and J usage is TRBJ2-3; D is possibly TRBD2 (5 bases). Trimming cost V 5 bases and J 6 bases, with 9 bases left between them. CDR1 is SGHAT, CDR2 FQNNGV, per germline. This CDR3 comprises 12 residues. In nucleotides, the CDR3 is TGTGCCAGCAGCGGGCCGGGGGATACGCAGTATTTT. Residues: CASSGPGDTQYF.

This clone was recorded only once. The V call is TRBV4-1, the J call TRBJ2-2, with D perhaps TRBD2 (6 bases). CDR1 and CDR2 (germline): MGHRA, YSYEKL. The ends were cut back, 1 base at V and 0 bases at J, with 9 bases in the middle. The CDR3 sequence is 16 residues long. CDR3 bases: TGCGCCAGCAGCCAAGGGAGGGCTTCGAACACCGGGGAGCTGTTTTTT. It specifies CASSQGRASNTGELFF.

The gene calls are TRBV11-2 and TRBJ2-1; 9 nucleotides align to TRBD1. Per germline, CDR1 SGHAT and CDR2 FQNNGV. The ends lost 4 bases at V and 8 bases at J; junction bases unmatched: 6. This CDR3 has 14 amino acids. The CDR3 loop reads CASSSLQGADEQFF. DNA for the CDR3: TGTGCCAGCAGCTCCTTACAGGGGGCCGATGAGCAGTTCTTC.

CDR3 region: CASSLDREAQYV. CDR3 sequence (DNA): TGTGCCAGCTCACTGGACAGGGAGGCCCAGTACGTC. The rearrangement uses TRBV18 and TRBJ2-7; 8 nucleotides line up with TRBD1. The CDR3 extends over 12 amino acids. V was pared by 4 bases and J by 10 bases, with 6 bases of the junction left unmatched. From germline, CDR1 is KGHSH and CDR2 LQKENI.

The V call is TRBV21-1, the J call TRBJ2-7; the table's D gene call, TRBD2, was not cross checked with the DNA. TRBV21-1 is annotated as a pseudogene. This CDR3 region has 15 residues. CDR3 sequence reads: CASPGASGPTYEQYV. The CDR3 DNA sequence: TGTGCCAGCCCGGGGGCTAGCGGGCCAACCTACGAGCAGTACGTC.

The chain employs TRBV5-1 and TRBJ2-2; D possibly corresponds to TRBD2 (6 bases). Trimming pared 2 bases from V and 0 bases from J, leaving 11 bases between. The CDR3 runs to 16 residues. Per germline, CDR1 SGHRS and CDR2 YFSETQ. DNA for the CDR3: TGCGCCAGCAGCTTTTCCGGGGGTACGAACACCGGGGAGCTGTTTTTT. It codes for CASSFSGGTNTGELFF.

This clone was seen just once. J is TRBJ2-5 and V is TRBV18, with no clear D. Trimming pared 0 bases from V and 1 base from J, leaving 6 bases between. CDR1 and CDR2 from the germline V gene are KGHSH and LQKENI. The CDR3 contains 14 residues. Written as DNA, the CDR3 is TGTGCCAGCTCACCACCAGTCAGCCAAGAGACCCAGTACTTC. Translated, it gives CASSPPVSQETQYF.

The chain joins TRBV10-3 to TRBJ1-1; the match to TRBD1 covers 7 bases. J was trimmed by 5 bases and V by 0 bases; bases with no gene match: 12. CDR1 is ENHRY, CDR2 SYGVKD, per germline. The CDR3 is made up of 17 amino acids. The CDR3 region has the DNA TGTGCCATCAGTGAGTCTAGTGGGCAGGGGGTAGGAACTGAAGCTTTCTTT. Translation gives CAISESSGQGVGTEAFF.

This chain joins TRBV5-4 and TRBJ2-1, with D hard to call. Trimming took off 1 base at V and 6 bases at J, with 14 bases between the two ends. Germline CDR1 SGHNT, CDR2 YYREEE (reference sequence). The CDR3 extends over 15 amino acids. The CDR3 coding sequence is TGTGCCAGCAGCTTGCGACGGCACCAGGTCAATGAGCAGTTCTTC. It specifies CASSLRRHQVNEQFF.